Listed below are T cell receptor beta chains from one sample, sequenced in a study of T-cell reconstitution after alpha-beta-depleted transplantation in children. One entry per CDR3 protein results from TCRdb running MiXCR on the PCR reads. Altogether hundreds of thousands of distinct CDR3 sequences are present, roughly 15% being singletons, with the ten largest covering less than 30%. Material: PBMCs, mostly from graft donor cells, obtained 360 days after TCRalphabeta/CD19-depleted stem cell transplant. Receptor source: a boy less than two years old who had a stem cell transplant for Wiskott-Aldrich syndrome, so the T cells may come from the graft donor. Each CDR3 is given with its conserved first and last residue. The D gene is left open where the match is weak. Expanded clones are given a class, and other clones once, few, many or no size at all.

CDR3aa: CASSLEGSLSTDTQYF
CDR3nt: TGTGCCAGCAGCTTAGAGGGTAGCCTTAGCACAGATACGCAGTATTTT
d_gene: .
v_gene: TRBV7-6
abundance: .
j_gene: TRBJ2-3

CDR3aa: CASSQRLAAYNEQFF
CDR3nt: TGTGCCAGCAGTCAAAGACTAGCGGCCTACAATGAGCAGTTCTTC
d_gene: TRBD2
v_gene: TRBV28
abundance: .
j_gene: TRBJ2-1

CDR3aa: CASIKQGKSSYNEQFF
CDR3nt: TGTGCCAGCATCAAACAGGGCAAGAGCTCCTACAATGAGCAGTTCTTC
d_gene: .
v_gene: TRBV27
abundance: few
j_gene: TRBJ2-1

CDR3aa: CASRPTGKAGEKLFF
CDR3nt: TGTGCCAGCCGCCCGACAGGGAAGGCGGGTGAAAAACTGTTTTTT
d_gene: TRBD1
v_gene: TRBV6-1
abundance: .
j_gene: TRBJ1-4

CDR3aa: CSAGTSGTFYEQYF
CDR3nt: TGCAGTGCCGGGACTAGCGGGACCTTCTACGAGCAGTACTTC
d_gene: TRBD2
v_gene: TRBV20-1
abundance: few
j_gene: TRBJ2-7

CDR3aa: CASSLGGTGFQETQYF
CDR3nt: TGTGCCAGCAGCTTAGGTGGTACAGGGTTCCAAGAGACCCAGTACTTC
d_gene: .
v_gene: TRBV7-9
abundance: few
j_gene: TRBJ2-5

CDR3aa: CASSLAGRLISGSNEQFF
CDR3nt: TGTGCCAGCAGCTTAGCCGGCCGACTCATTAGCGGGAGTAATGAGCAGTTCTTC
d_gene: TRBD2
v_gene: TRBV11-1
abundance: few
j_gene: TRBJ2-1

CDR3aa: CASSLGFNQYNEQFF
CDR3nt: TGCGCCAGCAGCTTGGGGTTCAATCAGTACAATGAGCAGTTCTTC
d_gene: .
v_gene: TRBV5-1
abundance: few
j_gene: TRBJ2-1

CDR3aa: CASSHYGADTEAFF
CDR3nt: TGTGCCAGCAGCCACTACGGGGCAGACACTGAAGCTTTCTTT
d_gene: .
v_gene: TRBV3-1
abundance: .
j_gene: TRBJ1-1

CDR3aa: CSARGMSSYEQYF
CDR3nt: TGCAGTGCTAGAGGAATGAGCTCCTACGAGCAGTACTTC
d_gene: .
v_gene: TRBV20-1
abundance: .
j_gene: TRBJ2-7

CDR3aa: CASSSLGGSEAFF
CDR3nt: TGTGCCAGCAGCTCTCTCGGGGGTTCTGAAGCTTTCTTT
d_gene: .
v_gene: TRBV7-9
abundance: few
j_gene: TRBJ1-1

CDR3aa: CASTRQQGYEQYF
CDR3nt: TGCGCCAGCACCCGCCAACAGGGATACGAGCAGTACTTC
d_gene: .
v_gene: TRBV5-1
abundance: .
j_gene: TRBJ2-7

CDR3aa: CASSPGPRKRATDTQYF
CDR3nt: TGTGCCAGCAGCCCGGGTCCCCGTAAGCGGGCCACAGATACGCAGTATTTT
d_gene: .
v_gene: TRBV5-8
abundance: .
j_gene: TRBJ2-3

CDR3aa: CASSRQPAGAMETQYF
CDR3nt: TGCGCCAGCAGCCGCCAGCCCGCGGGAGCCATGGAGACCCAGTACTTC
d_gene: TRBD2
v_gene: TRBV4-1
abundance: .
j_gene: TRBJ2-5

CDR3aa: CASMETSGVQETQYF
CDR3nt: TGTGCCAGCATGGAGACTAGCGGAGTCCAAGAGACCCAGTACTTC
d_gene: TRBD2
v_gene: TRBV2
abundance: .
j_gene: TRBJ2-5

CDR3aa: CASSLPTGKSTGELFF
CDR3nt: TGTGCCAGCAGCCTCCCAACAGGGAAGAGCACCGGGGAGCTGTTTTTT
d_gene: .
v_gene: TRBV13
abundance: few
j_gene: TRBJ2-2

CDR3aa: CASSELSRAYNEQFF
CDR3nt: TGTGCCAGCAGTGAACTATCCCGAGCCTACAATGAGCAGTTCTTC
d_gene: .
v_gene: TRBV2
abundance: .
j_gene: TRBJ2-1

CDR3aa: CASSFDREFCEQYF
CDR3nt: TGTGCCAGCAGTTTCGACAGGGAATTCTGCGAGCAGTACTTC
d_gene: TRBD1
v_gene: TRBV12-3/TRBV12-4
abundance: .
j_gene: TRBJ2-7

CDR3aa: CAISLKDTQYF
CDR3nt: TGTGCCATCAGTCTGAAGGATACGCAGTATTTT
d_gene: .
v_gene: TRBV10-3
abundance: .
j_gene: TRBJ2-3

CDR3aa: CASSPRGVFGNTIYF
CDR3nt: TGCGCCAGCAGCCCGAGGGGGGTCTTTGGAAACACCATATATTTT
d_gene: .
v_gene: TRBV5-1
abundance: few
j_gene: TRBJ1-3

CDR3aa: CASSRTGEETQYF
CDR3nt: TGTGCCAGCAGCCGTACAGGGGAAGAGACCCAGTACTTC
d_gene: TRBD1
v_gene: TRBV12-3/TRBV12-4
abundance: many
j_gene: TRBJ2-5

CDR3aa: CSVVGQVTDEQFF
CDR3nt: TGCAGCGTTGTGGGACAGGTTACCGATGAGCAGTTCTTC
d_gene: TRBD1
v_gene: TRBV29-1
abundance: many
j_gene: TRBJ2-1

CDR3aa: CSVGVRDTQYF
CDR3nt: TGCAGCGTTGGGGTCAGAGATACGCAGTATTTT
d_gene: .
v_gene: TRBV29-1
abundance: few
j_gene: TRBJ2-3

CDR3aa: CASTLTSGWYEQYF
CDR3nt: TGTGCCAGCACTCTGACTAGCGGGTGGTACGAGCAGTACTTC
d_gene: TRBD2
v_gene: TRBV12-3/TRBV12-4
abundance: .
j_gene: TRBJ2-7

CDR3aa: CSVRGLPGDTQYF
CDR3nt: TGCAGCGTTCGGGGACTACCAGGGGATACGCAGTATTTT
d_gene: TRBD2
v_gene: TRBV29-1
abundance: .
j_gene: TRBJ2-3

CDR3aa: CATSRDQQGIYEQYF
CDR3nt: TGTGCCACCAGCAGAGATCAGCAGGGGATCTACGAGCAGTACTTC
d_gene: .
v_gene: TRBV15
abundance: few
j_gene: TRBJ2-7

CDR3aa: CASSHGTVAPLYEQYF
CDR3nt: TGCGCCAGCAGCCACGGGACAGTTGCCCCCCTCTACGAGCAGTACTTC
d_gene: TRBD1
v_gene: TRBV5-1
abundance: .
j_gene: TRBJ2-7